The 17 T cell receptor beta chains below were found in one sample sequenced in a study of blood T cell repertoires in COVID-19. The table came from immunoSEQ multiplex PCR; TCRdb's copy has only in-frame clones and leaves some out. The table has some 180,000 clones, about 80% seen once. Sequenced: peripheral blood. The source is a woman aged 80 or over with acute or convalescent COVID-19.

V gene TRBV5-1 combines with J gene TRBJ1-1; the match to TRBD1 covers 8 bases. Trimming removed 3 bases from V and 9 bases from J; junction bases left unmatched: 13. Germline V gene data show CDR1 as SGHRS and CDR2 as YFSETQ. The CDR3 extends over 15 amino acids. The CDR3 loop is CASSSLVSRGHQAFF. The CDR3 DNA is TGCGCCAGCAGCTCCTTGGTATCCAGGGGGCATCAAGCTTTCTTT. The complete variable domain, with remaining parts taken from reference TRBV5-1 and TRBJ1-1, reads KAGVTQTPRYLIKTRGQQVTLSCSPISGHRSVSWYQQTPGQGLQFLFEYFSETQRNKGNFPGRFSGRQFSNSRSEMNVSTLELGDSALYLCASSSLVSRGHQAFFGQGTRLTVV.

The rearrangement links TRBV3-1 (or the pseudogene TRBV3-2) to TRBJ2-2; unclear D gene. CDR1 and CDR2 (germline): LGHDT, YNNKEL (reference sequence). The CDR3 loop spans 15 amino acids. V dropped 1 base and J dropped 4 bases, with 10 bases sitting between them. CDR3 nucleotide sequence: TGTGCCAGCAGCCAAGCCCTCTTGTTCACCGGGGAGCTGTTTTTT. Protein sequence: CASSQALLFTGELFF.

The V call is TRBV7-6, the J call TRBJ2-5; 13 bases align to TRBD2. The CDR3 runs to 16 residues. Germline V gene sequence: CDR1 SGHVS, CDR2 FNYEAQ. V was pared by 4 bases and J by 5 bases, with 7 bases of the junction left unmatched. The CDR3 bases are TGTGCCAGCAGCTCGGGACTAGCGGGGCTCTGGGAGACCCAGTACTTC. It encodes CASSSGLAGLWETQYF.

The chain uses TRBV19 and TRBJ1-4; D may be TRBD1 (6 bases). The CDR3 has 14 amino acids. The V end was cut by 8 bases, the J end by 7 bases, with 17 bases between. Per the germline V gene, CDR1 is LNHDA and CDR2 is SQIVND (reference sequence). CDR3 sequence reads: CASGNRALGEKLFF. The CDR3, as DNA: TGTGCCAGTGGGAACAGGGCCTTGGGTGAAAAACTGTTTTTT.

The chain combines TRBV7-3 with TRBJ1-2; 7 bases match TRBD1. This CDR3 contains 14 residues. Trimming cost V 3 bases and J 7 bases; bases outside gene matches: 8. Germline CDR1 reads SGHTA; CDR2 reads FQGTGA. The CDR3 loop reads CASSLAGGRGGYTF. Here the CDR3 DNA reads TGTGCCAGCAGCTTGGCAGGGGGAAGGGGTGGCTACACCTTC.

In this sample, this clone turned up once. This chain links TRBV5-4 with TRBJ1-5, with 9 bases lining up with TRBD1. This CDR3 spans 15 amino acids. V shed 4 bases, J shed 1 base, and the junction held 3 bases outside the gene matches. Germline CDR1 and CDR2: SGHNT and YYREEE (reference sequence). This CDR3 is CASSAGQGSNQPQHF. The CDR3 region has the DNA TGTGCCAGCAGCGCGGGACAGGGCAGCAATCAGCCCCAGCATTTT.

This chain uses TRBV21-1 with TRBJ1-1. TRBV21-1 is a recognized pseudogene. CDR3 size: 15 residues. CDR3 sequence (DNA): TGTGCCAGCCTTGCTGGAGGGGTTAGGAACACTGAAGCTTTCTTT. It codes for CASLAGGVRNTEAFF.

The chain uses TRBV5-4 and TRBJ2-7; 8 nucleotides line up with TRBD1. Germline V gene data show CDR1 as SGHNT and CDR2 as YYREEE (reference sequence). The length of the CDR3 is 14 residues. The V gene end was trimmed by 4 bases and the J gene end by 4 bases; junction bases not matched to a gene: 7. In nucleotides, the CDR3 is TGTGCCAGCAGCCCCCGGACAGGGCTTTACGAGCAGTACTTC. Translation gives CASSPRTGLYEQYF. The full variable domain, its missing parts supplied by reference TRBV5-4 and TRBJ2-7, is ETGVTQSPTHLIKTRGQQVTLRCSSQSGHNTVSWYQQALGQGPQFIFQYYREEENGRGNFPPRFSGLQFPNYSSELNVNALELDDSALYLCASSPRTGLYEQYFGPGTRLTVT.

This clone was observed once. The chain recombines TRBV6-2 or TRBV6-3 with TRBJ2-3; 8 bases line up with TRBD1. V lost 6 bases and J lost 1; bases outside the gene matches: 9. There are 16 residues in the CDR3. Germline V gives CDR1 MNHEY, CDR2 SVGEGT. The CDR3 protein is CASSRTQGARTDTQYF. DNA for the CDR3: TGTGCCAGCAGCCGGACCCAGGGGGCGCGCACAGATACGCAGTATTTT.

This CDR3 is CASSLGPGQGGPTNEKLFF. For the CDR3, the DNA is TGCGCCAGCAGCTTGGGCCCGGGACAGGGGGGTCCAACTAATGAAAAACTGTTTTTT. V gene TRBV5-1 combines with J gene TRBJ1-4; 11 nucleotides match TRBD1. The germline V gene encodes CDR1 SGHRS and CDR2 YFSETQ. This CDR3 comprises 19 residues. V trimming: 0 bases; J trimming: 0 bases; junction bases outside the gene matches: 7.

The CDR3 here is CASSRSGQGGLDEQYF. The CDR3, as DNA: TGTGCCAGTAGTCGCTCCGGACAGGGGGGCCTGGACGAGCAGTACTTC. V gene TRBV19 combines with J gene TRBJ2-7; 10 bases align to TRBD1. Per germline, CDR1 LNHDA and CDR2 SQIVND (reference sequence). The CDR3 loop spans 16 amino acids. V lost 5 bases to trimming and J lost 5 bases; unmatched junction nucleotides: 12.

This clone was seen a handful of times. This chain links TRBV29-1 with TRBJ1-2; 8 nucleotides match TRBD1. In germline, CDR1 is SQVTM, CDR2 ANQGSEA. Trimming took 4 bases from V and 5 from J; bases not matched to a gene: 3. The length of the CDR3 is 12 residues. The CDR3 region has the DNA TGCAGCGTTGGACAGGGGAGGTATGGCTACACCTTC. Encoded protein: CSVGQGRYGYTF.

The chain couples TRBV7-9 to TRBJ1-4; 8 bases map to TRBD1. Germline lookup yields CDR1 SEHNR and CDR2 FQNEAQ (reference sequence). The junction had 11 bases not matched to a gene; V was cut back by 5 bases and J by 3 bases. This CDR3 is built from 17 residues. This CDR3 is CASSPGQGVGPNEKLFF. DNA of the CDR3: TGTGCCAGCAGCCCTGGACAGGGAGTTGGGCCTAATGAAAAACTGTTTTTT.

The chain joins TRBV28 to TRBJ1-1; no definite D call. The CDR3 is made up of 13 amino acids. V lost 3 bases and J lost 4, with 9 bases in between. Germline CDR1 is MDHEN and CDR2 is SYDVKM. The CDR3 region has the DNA TGTGCCAGCAGTTTTGGTCCGAGCACTGAAGCTTTCTTT. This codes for CASSFGPSTEAFF. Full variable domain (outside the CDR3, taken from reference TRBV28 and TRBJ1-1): DVKVTQSSRYLVKRTGEKVFLECVQDMDHENMFWYRQDPGLGLRLIYFSYDVKMKEKGDIPEGYSVSREKKERFSLILESASTNQTSMYLCASSFGPSTEAFFGQGTRLTVV.

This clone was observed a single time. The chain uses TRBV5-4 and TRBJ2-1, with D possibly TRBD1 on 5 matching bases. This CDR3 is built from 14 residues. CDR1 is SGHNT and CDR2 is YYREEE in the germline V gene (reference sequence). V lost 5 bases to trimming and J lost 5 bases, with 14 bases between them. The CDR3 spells CASRANRMDNEQFF. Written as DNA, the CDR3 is TGTGCCAGCAGAGCGAACAGGATGGACAATGAGCAGTTCTTC.

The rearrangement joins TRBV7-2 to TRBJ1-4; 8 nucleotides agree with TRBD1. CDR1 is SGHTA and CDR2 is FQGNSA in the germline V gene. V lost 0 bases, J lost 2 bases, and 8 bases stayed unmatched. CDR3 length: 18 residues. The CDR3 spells CASSLAPDRVGTNEKLFF. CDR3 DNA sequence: TGTGCCAGCAGCTTAGCCCCGGACAGGGTCGGCACTAATGAAAAACTGTTTTTT.

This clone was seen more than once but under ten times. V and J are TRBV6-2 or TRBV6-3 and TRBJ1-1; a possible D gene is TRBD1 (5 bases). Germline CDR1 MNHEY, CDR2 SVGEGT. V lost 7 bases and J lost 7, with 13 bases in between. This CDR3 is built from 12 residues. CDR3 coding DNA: TGTGCCAGCAACCCCGGGGGAGGTGAAGCTTTCTTT. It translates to CASNPGGGEAFF.